This T cell receptor beta chain originates from a study of early T cells in non-severe SARS-CoV-2 infection. At the level of the study: Unsorted whole blood bulk RNA was sequenced, with unpaired chains.

Each single cDNA molecule received a unique molecular identifier. TCRdb used MiXCR to reprocess the 5' RACE reads, holding one entry per CDR3 protein. The sample holds 25,000 to 35,000 distinct CDR3 sequences, approximately 5.2% seen once. The germline V and J ends were trimmed by 4 bases and 0 bases, with 13 bases remaining between them. CDR1 is MNHEY, CDR2 SMNVEV, per germline (reference sequence). This CDR3 region has 16 residues. This clonotype was detected many times. The TCR sequence derives from an adult who was a healthcare worker with PCR-confirmed SARS-CoV-2 infection or an uninfected control (not recorded which). The chain combines TRBV27 with TRBJ1-5; D unresolved. Sequencing used whole blood. In DNA form, the CDR3 reads TGTGCCAGCAGTTCGTCGAGAGCAGATAGCAATCAGCCCCAGCATTTT. The encoded protein is CASSSSRADSNQPQHF.